The 11 T cell receptor beta chains in this list originate from one sample, sequenced in a study of blood T cell repertoires in COVID-19. Clones were read by immunoSEQ multiplex PCR, and TCRdb kept only the in-frame ones, dropping some. Of under 200,000 clones listed, roughly 87% are singletons. Sequencing used peripheral blood. These receptors were collected from a woman between 40 and 50 years old with acute or convalescent COVID-19.

V is TRBV2 and J is TRBJ1-3, with 9 bases identical to TRBD1. Trimming cost V 8 bases and J 8 bases; bases outside gene matches: 7. The CDR3 extends over 13 amino acids. Looked up from germline, CDR1 is SNHLY and CDR2 is FYNNEI. The CDR3 DNA sequence: TGTGCCAGCCGGGACAGGGTGACGGACACCATATATTTT. Its protein is CASRDRVTDTIYF.

CDR3 nucleotides: TGCGCCAGCAGCTGGTTCGCAGCGGGGGTCCAAGAGACCCAGTACTTC. Amino acids: CASSWFAAGVQETQYF. This sequence joins TRBV5-1 and TRBJ2-5, with 8 bases that match TRBD2. CDR1 and CDR2 from the germline V gene are SGHRS and YFSETQ. The CDR3 runs 16 residues. The ends lost 3 bases at V and 1 base at J; junction bases unmatched: 8.

The chain couples TRBV11-2 to TRBJ2-2; no reliable D call. The CDR3 sequence is 14 residues long. The germline V gene has CDR1 SGHAT and CDR2 FQNNGV. Trimming shortened V by 6 bases and J by 3 bases, and 11 bases separated the two germline ends. As DNA, the CDR3 is TGTGCCAGCAGACCCACTCGGGACACCGGGGAGCTGTTTTTT. Protein: CASRPTRDTGELFF.

This clone was recorded only once. This chain uses TRBV24-1 with TRBJ2-5; 8 nucleotides align to TRBD2. The length of the CDR3 is 16 residues. Germline trimming cut 4 bases from V and 5 bases from J; bases unmatched to any gene: 11. Per the germline V gene, CDR1 is KGHDR and CDR2 is SFDVKD. The CDR3: CATSEVGTGGEETQYF. The CDR3 region has the DNA TGTGCCACCAGTGAGGTTGGAACGGGGGGGGAGGAGACCCAGTACTTC.

This clone was seen only once. The chain combines TRBV3-1 (or the pseudogene TRBV3-2) with TRBJ2-1, with 8 nucleotides matching TRBD2. V gave up 1 base and J gave up 4 bases; unmatched junction bases: 12. Germline V gives CDR1 LGHDT, CDR2 YNNKEL (reference sequence). The CDR3 spans 18 residues. The CDR3 DNA reads as TGTGCCAGCAGCCAAGTTTCCACGTGGACTAGCTCGTACAATGAGCAGTTCTTC. This codes for CASSQVSTWTSSYNEQFF.

The V and J genes are TRBV7-6 and TRBJ1-6; no clear D gene. Trimming stripped 5 bases from V and 6 bases from J, with 17 bases between. There are 16 residues in the CDR3. CDR1 and CDR2 (germline): SGHVS, FNYEAQ. In DNA, the CDR3 is TGTGCCAGCAGCCCGCTCCGGGGAGGGTCTAATTCACCCCTCCACTTT. Amino acids: CASSPLRGGSNSPLHF.

This sequence joins TRBV4-1 and TRBJ1-3; D gene unclear. CDR3 length: 13 amino acids. Between the trimmed V and J ends, which lost 0 bases and 4 bases, there was a span of 4 bases. CDR1 and CDR2 from the germline V gene are MGHRA and YSYEKL. In DNA form, the CDR3 reads TGCGCCAGCAGCCAAGATTCAGGAAACACCATATATTTT. Translation: CASSQDSGNTIYF.

V and J are TRBV28 and TRBJ2-7; 7 nucleotides align to TRBD2. There are 15 residues in the CDR3. Germline V gene sequence: CDR1 MDHEN, CDR2 SYDVKM. After removal of 1 base from V and 7 bases from J, the junction contained 10 bases not matched to a gene. The CDR3, as DNA: TGTGCCAGCAGTTTATTTCCCGGGAGGACGGGGGAGCAGTACTTC. Its translation: CASSLFPGRTGEQYF.

The chain uses TRBV18 and TRBJ2-2; D not resolved. CDR3 length equals 12 residues. Germline V gives CDR1 KGHSH, CDR2 LQKENI. Trimming shortened V by 2 bases and J by 9 bases, and 7 bases separated the two germline ends. CDR3 amino acids: CASSPYGRELFF. CDR3 nucleotides: TGTGCCAGCTCACCATATGGCCGGGAGCTGTTTTTT. The variable domain in full, completed from reference TRBV18 and TRBJ2-2, reads NAGVMQNPRHLVRRRGQEARLRCSPMKGHSHVYWYRQLPEEGLKFMVYLQKENIIDESGMPKERFSAEFPKEGPSILRIQQVVRGDSAAYFCASSPYGRELFFGEGSRLTVL.

The CDR3 nucleotides read TGTGCCAGCAGTGTAACCCCCAGGGAGCGGGGCAGTTATTCACCCCTCCACTTT. Its translation: CASSVTPRERGSYSPLHF. V usage is TRBV6-4 and J usage is TRBJ1-6, with D possibly being TRBD1 (5 bases). Between the trimmed V and J ends, which lost 4 bases and 8 bases, there was a span of 24 bases. The CDR3 is made up of 18 amino acids. Germline V CDR1 and CDR2: MRHNA, SNTAGT.

Here the CDR3 reads CASSYRLTNNYEQYF. DNA of the CDR3: TGTGCCAGCAGTTACAGACTTACGAATAACTACGAGCAGTACTTC. The chain uses TRBV6-5 and TRBJ2-7, with D hard to call. This CDR3 comprises 15 residues. The ends were cut back, 2 bases at V and 3 bases at J, with 14 bases in the middle. Germline V gene data show CDR1 as MNHEY and CDR2 as SVGAGI.